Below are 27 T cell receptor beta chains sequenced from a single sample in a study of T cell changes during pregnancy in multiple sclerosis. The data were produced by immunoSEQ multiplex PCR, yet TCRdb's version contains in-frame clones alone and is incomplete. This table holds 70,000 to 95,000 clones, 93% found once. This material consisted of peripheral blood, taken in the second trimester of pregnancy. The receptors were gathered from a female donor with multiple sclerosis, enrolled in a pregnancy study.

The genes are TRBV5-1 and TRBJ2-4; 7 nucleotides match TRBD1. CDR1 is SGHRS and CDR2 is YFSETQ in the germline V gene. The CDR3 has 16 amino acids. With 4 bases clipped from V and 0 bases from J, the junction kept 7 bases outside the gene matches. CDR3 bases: TGCGCCAGCAGCGCAGGGACAGCGCTAGCCAAAAACATTCAGTACTTC. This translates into CASSAGTALAKNIQYF.

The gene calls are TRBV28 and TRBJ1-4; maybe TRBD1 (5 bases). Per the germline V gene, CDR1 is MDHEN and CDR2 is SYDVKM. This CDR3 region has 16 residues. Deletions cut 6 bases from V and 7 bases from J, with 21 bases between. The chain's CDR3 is CASSLIDRRVSEKLFF. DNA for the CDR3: TGTGCCAGCAGCTTGATAGACAGACGGGTATCTGAAAAACTGTTTTTT. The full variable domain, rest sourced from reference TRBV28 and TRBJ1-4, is DVKVTQSSRYLVKRTGEKVFLECVQDMDHENMFWYRQDPGLGLRLIYFSYDVKMKEKGDIPEGYSVSREKKERFSLILESASTNQTSMYLCASSLIDRRVSEKLFFGSGTQLSVL.

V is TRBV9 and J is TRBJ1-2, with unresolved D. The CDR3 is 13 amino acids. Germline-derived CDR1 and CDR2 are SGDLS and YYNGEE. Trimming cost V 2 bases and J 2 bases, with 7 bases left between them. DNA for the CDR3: TGTGCCAGCAGCGTGGGAGGGAACTATGGCTACACCTTC. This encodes CASSVGGNYGYTF.

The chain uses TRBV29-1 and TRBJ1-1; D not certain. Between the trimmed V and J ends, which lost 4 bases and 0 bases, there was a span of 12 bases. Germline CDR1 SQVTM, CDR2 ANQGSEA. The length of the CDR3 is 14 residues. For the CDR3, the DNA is TGCAGCGTTGCAGTGACGGGGATGAACACTGAAGCTTTCTTT. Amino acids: CSVAVTGMNTEAFF.

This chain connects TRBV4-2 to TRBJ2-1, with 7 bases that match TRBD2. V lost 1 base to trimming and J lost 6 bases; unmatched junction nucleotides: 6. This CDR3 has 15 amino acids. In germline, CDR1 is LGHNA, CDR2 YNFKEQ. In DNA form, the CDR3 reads TGTGCCAGCAGCCAAGGCCTAGCGGAGATCAATGAGCAGTTCTTC. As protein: CASSQGLAEINEQFF.

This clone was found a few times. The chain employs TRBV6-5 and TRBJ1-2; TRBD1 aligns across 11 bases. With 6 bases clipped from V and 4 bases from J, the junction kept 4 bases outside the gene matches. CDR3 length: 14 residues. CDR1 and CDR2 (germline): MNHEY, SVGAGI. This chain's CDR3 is CASRGQGALYGYTF. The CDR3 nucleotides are TGTGCCAGCAGAGGACAGGGGGCGCTCTATGGCTACACCTTC.

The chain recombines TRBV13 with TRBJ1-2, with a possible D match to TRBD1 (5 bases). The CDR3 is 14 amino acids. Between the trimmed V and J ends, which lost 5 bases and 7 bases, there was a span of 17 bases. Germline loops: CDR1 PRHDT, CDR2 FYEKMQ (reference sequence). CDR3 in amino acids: CASSLFGGEGGYTF. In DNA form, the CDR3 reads TGTGCCAGCAGCCTCTTTGGAGGGGAAGGTGGCTACACCTTC.

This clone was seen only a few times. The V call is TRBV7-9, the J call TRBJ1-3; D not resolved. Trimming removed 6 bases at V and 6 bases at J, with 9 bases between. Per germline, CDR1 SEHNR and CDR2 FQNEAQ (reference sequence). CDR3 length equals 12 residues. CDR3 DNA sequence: TGTGCCAGCAGTCTCCTATTAAACACCATATATTTT. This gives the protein CASSLLLNTIYF.

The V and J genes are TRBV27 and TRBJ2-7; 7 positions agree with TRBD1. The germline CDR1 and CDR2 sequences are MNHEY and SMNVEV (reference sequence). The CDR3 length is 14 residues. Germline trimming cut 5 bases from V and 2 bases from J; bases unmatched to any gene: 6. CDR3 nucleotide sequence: TGTGCCAGCAGTCCTCGACAGGGAACCTACGAGCAGTACTTC. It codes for CASSPRQGTYEQYF.

CDR3 residues: CASGHPDNQPQHF. The CDR3 DNA reads TGTGCCAGCGGACACCCCGACAATCAGCCCCAGCATTTT. The chain links TRBV2 to TRBJ1-5; D is perhaps TRBD1 (5 bases). V was shortened by 8 bases and J by 3 bases, with 11 bases between the two germline ends. Germline CDR1 reads SNHLY; CDR2 reads FYNNEI. CDR3 length: 13 amino acids.

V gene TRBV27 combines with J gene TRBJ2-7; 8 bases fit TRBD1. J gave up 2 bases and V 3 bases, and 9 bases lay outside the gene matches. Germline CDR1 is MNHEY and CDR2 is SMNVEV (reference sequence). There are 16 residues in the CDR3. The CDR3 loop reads CASSFSGGDTTYEQYF. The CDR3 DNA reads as TGTGCCAGCAGTTTTTCAGGGGGCGACACAACCTACGAGCAGTACTTC.

CDR3: CASSLDRGYTEAFF. The CDR3 DNA is TGCGCCAGCAGCTTGGACAGGGGATACACTGAAGCTTTCTTT. The chain links TRBV5-1 to TRBJ1-1, with 7 bases fitting TRBD1. The V segment lost 0 bases and the J segment 3 bases; nucleotides outside the gene matches: 2. The CDR3 is 14 residues long. Germline lookup yields CDR1 SGHRS and CDR2 YFSETQ.

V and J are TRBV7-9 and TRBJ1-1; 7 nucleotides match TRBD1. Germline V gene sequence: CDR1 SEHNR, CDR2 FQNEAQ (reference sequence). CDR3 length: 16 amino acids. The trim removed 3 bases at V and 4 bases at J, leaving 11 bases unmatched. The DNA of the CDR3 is TGTGCCAGCAGCTTGTTACAGGGGAGTTTGGTCACTGAAGCTTTCTTT. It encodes CASSLLQGSLVTEAFF. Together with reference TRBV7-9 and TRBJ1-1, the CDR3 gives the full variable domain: DTGVSQNPRHKITKRGQNVTFRCDPISEHNRLYWYRQTLGQGPEFLTYFQNEAQLEKSRLLSDRFSAERPKGSFSTLEIQRTEQGDSAMYLCASSLLQGSLVTEAFFGQGTRLTVV.

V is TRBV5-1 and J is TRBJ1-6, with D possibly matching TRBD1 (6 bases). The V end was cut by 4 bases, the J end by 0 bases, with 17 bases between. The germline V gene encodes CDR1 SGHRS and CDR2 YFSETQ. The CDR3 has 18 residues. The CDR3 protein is CASSPRTAQSSYNSPLHF. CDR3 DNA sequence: TGCGCCAGCAGCCCGCGGACAGCCCAGAGCTCCTATAATTCACCCCTCCACTTT.

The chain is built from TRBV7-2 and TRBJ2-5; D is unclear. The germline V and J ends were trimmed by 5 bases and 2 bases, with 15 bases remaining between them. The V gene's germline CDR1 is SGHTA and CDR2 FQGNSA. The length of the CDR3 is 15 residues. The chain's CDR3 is CASSNPSWQQETQYF. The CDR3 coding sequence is TGTGCCAGCAGCAACCCTTCTTGGCAGCAAGAGACCCAGTACTTC.

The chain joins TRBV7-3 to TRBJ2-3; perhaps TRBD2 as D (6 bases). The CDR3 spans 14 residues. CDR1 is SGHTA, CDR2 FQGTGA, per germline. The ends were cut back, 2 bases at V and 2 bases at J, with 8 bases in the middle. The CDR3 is CASSLRDFTDTQYF. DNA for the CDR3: TGTGCCAGCAGCTTACGGGACTTCACAGATACGCAGTATTTT.

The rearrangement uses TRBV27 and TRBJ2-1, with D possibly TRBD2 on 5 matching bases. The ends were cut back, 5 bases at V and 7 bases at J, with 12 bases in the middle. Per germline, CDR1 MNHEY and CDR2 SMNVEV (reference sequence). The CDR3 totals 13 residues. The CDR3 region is CASSHAGVNEQFF. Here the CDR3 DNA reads TGTGCCAGCAGTCACGCCGGGGTGAATGAGCAGTTCTTC.

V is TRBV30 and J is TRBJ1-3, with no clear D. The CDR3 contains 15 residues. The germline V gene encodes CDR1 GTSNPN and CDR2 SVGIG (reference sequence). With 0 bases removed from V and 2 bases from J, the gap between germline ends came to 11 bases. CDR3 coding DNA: TGTGCCTGGAGTGTACGGCGGGAGACTGGAAACACCATATATTTT. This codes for CAWSVRRETGNTIYF.

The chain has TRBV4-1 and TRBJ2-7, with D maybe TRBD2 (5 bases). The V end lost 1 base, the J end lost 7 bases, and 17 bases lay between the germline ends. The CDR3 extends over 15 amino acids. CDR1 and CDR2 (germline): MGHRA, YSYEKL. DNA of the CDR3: TGCGCCAGCAGCCAAGTTGTATTGGCGGGCGGGGAGCAGTACTTC. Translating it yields CASSQVVLAGGEQYF.

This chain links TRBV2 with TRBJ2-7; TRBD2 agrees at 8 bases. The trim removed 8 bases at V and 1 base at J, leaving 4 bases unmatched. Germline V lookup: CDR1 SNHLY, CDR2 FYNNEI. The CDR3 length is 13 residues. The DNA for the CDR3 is TGTGCCAGCTCTGTAGCGGGATCCTACGAGCAGTACTTC. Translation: CASSVAGSYEQYF.

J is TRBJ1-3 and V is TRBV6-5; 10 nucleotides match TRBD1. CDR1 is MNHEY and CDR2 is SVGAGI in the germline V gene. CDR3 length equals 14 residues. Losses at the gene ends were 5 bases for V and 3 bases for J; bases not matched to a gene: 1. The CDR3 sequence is CASSRDRGGNTIYF. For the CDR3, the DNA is TGTGCCAGCAGTCGGGACAGGGGTGGAAACACCATATATTTT.

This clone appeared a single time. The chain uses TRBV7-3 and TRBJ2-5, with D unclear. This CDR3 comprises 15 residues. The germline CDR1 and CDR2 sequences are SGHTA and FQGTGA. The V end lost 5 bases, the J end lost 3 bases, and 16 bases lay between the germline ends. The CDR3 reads CASSPRGTHKETQYF. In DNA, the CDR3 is TGTGCCAGCAGCCCGCGAGGCACTCATAAAGAGACCCAGTACTTC.

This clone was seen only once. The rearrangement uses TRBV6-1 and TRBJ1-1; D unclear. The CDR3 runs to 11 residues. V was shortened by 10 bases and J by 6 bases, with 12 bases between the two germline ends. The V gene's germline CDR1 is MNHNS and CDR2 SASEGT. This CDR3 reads CATKEVAEAFF. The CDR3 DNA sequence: TGTGCCACCAAGGAGGTAGCTGAAGCTTTCTTT.

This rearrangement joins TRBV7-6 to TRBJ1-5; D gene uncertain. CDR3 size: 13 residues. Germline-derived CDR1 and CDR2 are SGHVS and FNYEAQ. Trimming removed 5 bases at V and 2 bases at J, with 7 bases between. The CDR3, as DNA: TGTGCCAGCAGCCCCGGGGGCAATCAGCCCCAGCATTTT. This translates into CASSPGGNQPQHF. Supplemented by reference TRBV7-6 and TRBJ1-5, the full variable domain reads GAGVSQSPRYKVTKRGQDVALRCDPISGHVSLYWYRQALGQGPEFLTYFNYEAQQDKSGLPNDRFSAERPEGSISTLTIQRTEQRDSAMYRCASSPGGNQPQHFGDGTRLSIL.

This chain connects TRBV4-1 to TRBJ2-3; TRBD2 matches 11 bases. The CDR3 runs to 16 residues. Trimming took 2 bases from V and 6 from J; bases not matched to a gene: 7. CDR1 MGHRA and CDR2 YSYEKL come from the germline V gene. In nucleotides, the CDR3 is TGCGCCAGCAGCCAATCGACTAGCGGGGTGGCGGATACGCAGTATTTT. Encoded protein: CASSQSTSGVADTQYF.

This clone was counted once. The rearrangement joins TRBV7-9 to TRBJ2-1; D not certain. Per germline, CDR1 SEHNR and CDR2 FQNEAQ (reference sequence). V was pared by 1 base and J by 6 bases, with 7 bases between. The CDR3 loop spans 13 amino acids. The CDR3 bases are TGTGCCAGCAGCTTAGTTGGAGTCAATGAGCAGTTCTTC. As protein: CASSLVGVNEQFF.

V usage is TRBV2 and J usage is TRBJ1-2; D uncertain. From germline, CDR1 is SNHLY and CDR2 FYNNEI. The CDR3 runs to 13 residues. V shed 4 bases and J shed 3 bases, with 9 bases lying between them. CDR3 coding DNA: TGTGCCAGCAGTGGACACTTGGACTATGGCTACACCTTC. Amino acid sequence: CASSGHLDYGYTF.